This TCR beta chain originates from a study of vaccination effects on CD4 cells after COVID-19. This CDR3 contains 16 residues. Germline assignment: CDR1 MNHEY and CDR2 SVGEGT. The ends were cut back, 0 bases at V and 2 bases at J, with 14 bases in the middle. The data were produced by immunoSEQ multiplex PCR, yet TCRdb's version contains in-frame clones alone and is incomplete. The table includes approximately 50,000 clones, 70% to 80% detected once. Regarding this clone: The antigen remains unidentified.

Following 10 days of culture, CD4+ T cells were isolated. The chain is built from TRBV6-2 or TRBV6-3 and TRBJ2-7; tentatively, D is TRBD2 (6 bases). The TCR originated in a human donor who had a prior SARS-CoV-2 infection. Here the sequenced sample was CD4+ T cells from PBMCs cultured without peptide, taken before COVID-19 vaccination. CDR3 sequence reads: CASSYSRDWKTYEQYF. CDR3 sequence (DNA): TGTGCCAGCAGTTACTCGAGGGACTGGAAGACCTACGAGCAGTACTTC.